In this sample, the clone carrying this T cell receptor (beta chain) turned up a few times. Its matching antigen is unknown. This sample is part of a study of T cell repertoires in cytomegalovirus infection. This CDR3 comprises 15 residues. Germline values: CDR1 SGHVS, CDR2 FNYEAQ. Trimming shortened V by 1 base and J by 6 bases, and 10 bases separated the two germline ends. MiXCR, run by TCRdb on the reads, gives a single entry per CDR3 protein. The repertoire holds 680,000 or so distinct CDR3 sequences, with 35% to 45% as singletons. Findings and caveats of the study: People with CMV and the relevant HLA were identified by cumulative public TCR beta family frequency.

The chain links TRBV7-6 to TRBJ1-6; a weak D match, TRBD1 (6 bases). Sequenced input: PBMCs. The sequence came from a human donor in good health (CMV status not recorded). Some clones in this sample may be carry-over from other donors' samples. The CDR3 spells CASSLERGVNSPLHF. The CDR3 DNA reads TGTGCCAGCAGCTTAGAGAGGGGGGTTAATTCACCCCTCCACTTT.